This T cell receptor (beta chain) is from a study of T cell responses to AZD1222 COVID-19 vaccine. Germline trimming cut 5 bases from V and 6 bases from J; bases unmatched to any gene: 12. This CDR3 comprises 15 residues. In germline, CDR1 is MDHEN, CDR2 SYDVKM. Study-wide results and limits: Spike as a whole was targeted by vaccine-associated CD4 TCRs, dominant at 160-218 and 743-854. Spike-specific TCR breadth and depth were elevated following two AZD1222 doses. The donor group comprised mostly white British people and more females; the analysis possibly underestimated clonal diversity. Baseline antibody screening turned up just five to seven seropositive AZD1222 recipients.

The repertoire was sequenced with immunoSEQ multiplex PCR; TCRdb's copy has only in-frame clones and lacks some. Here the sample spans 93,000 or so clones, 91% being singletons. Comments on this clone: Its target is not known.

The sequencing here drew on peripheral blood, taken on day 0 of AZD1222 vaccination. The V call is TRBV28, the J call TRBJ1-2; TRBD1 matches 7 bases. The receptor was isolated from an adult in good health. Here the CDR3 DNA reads TGTGCCAGCAGTCGACCGACCGGGACAGTGAATGGCTACACCTTC. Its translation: CASSRPTGTVNGYTF.